The T cell receptor (beta chain) under discussion was sequenced for a study of radiotherapy plus CTLA-4 blockade in lung cancer. Study details: In around 19% of patients, objective responses were seen; 31% had disease control.

The study, taken as a whole, reports: Researchers report tumor-derived TCR clones expanding in blood after radiotherapy plus ipilimumab.

Clones were read by immunoSEQ multiplex PCR, and TCRdb kept only the in-frame ones, dropping some. The table lists around 59,000 clones, about 72% of them singletons. CDR3 length equals 16 residues. The germline V gene encodes CDR1 GTSNPN and CDR2 SVGIG (reference sequence). Trimming took 1 base from V and 1 from J, leaving 14 bases between them. This clone was observed a handful of times. Its target is not known. J is TRBJ2-4 and V is TRBV30; the D gene is possibly TRBD1 (6 bases). The starting material was peripheral blood, obtained from a patient treated with radiotherapy plus ipilimumab. This sequence originates from a human donor with non-small cell lung cancer whose response to radiotherapy plus ipilimumab could not be evaluated. The chain's CDR3 is CAWSAMGARAKNIQYF. The CDR3, as DNA: TGTGCCTGGAGTGCGATGGGGGCGAGGGCCAAAAACATTCAGTACTTC.